One sample yielded the 30 T cell receptor beta chains listed below, sequenced in a study of T-cell memory formation after mild COVID-19. Via MiXCR, TCRdb re-called the 5' RACE reads, giving one row per CDR3 protein. The profile covers under 400,000 distinct CDR3 sequences, with 21% appearing a single time and roughly an eighth taken by the ten largest. Source material: PBMCs or a T cell subset sorted from them (not recorded which). Receptor source: an adult woman who had mild COVID-19 (a few samples of this study predate the infection). Cell type and time point are not known.

This clonotype has only a few counts. The J gene is TRBJ1-2, the V gene TRBV5-1; 8 positions agree with TRBD1. Germline CDR1 SGHRS, CDR2 YFSETQ. Losses at the gene ends were 1 base for V and 8 bases for J; bases not matched to a gene: 4. This CDR3 spans 13 amino acids. CDR3: CASSLQGAGGYTF. CDR3 sequence (DNA): TGCGCCAGCAGCTTGCAGGGGGCAGGGGGCTACACCTTC.

The chain is built from TRBV30 and TRBJ2-5; the D gene is possibly TRBD1 (6 bases). Germline V gene data show CDR1 as GTSNPN and CDR2 as SVGIG (reference sequence). There are 14 residues in the CDR3. The ends were cut back, 0 bases at V and 2 bases at J, with 10 bases in the middle. CDR3 nucleotide sequence: TGTGCCTGGAGTGTACTAGGGGGTCAAGAGACCCAGTACTTC. Translation gives CAWSVLGGQETQYF.

The genes are TRBV2 and TRBJ1-2, with D possibly being TRBD1 (6 bases). Trimming left V 7 bases short and J 0 bases short, with 6 bases between. The CDR3 has 12 amino acids. Germline V CDR1 and CDR2: SNHLY, FYNNEI. This chain's CDR3 is CASTGANYGYTF. The CDR3 nucleotides are TGTGCCAGCACAGGGGCTAACTATGGCTACACCTTC.

The genes are TRBV7-3 and TRBJ2-1; D is perhaps TRBD2 (6 bases). Trimming stripped 5 bases from V and 5 bases from J, with 19 bases between. Looked up from germline, CDR1 is SGHTA and CDR2 is FQGTGA. The CDR3 spans 16 residues. The CDR3 sequence: CASSPVGGGGNNEQFF. CDR3 sequence (DNA): TGTGCCAGCAGCCCCGTTGGGGGAGGCGGGAACAATGAGCAGTTCTTC. Based on the CDR3 plus reference TRBV7-3 and TRBJ2-1, the full variable domain is GAGVSQTPSNKVTEKGKYVELRCDPISGHTALYWYRQSLGQGPEFLIYFQGTGAADDSGLPNDRFFAVRPEGSVSTLKIQRTERGDSAVYLCASSPVGGGGNNEQFFGPGTRLTVL.

There are a few counts of this clonotype. V gene TRBV20-1 combines with J gene TRBJ2-7, with D uncertain. V shed 3 bases and J shed 0 bases, with 6 bases lying between them. Germline assignment: CDR1 DFQATT and CDR2 SNEGSKA (reference sequence). The CDR3 has 12 residues. CDR3 nucleotides: TGCAGTGCTAGCGCCAGCTCCTACGAGCAGTACTTC. This translates into CSASASSYEQYF.

This clonotype was seen a few times. The CDR3 here is CASSWTGGEAFF. DNA of the CDR3: TGCGCCAGCAGCTGGACAGGGGGCGAAGCTTTCTTT. The chain uses TRBV5-1 and TRBJ1-1, with 11 nucleotides matching TRBD1. Trimming removed 3 bases from V and 8 bases from J; junction bases left unmatched: 0. Germline lookup yields CDR1 SGHRS and CDR2 YFSETQ. This CDR3 contains 12 residues.

The genes are TRBV15 and TRBJ2-1; 12 bases map to TRBD2. Germline V lookup: CDR1 LNHNV, CDR2 YYDKDF (reference sequence). The CDR3 is made up of 15 amino acids. The ends lost 2 bases at V and 11 bases at J; junction bases unmatched: 7. CDR3 nucleotides: TGTGCCACCAGCAGAAGGCTAGCGGGAGGGCCCCAGCAGTTCTTC. Encoded protein: CATSRRLAGGPQQFF.

The chain recombines TRBV6-1 with TRBJ1-6; no firm D call. Per germline, CDR1 MNHNS and CDR2 SASEGT. Trimming pared 1 base from V and 8 bases from J, leaving 6 bases between. This CDR3 is built from 13 residues. As DNA, the CDR3 is TGTGCCAGCAGTGAAGTTAACGATTCACCCCTCCACTTT. It yields the protein CASSEVNDSPLHF.

This clonotype was detected ten times or more. The chain is built from TRBV7-9 and TRBJ1-1; D might be TRBD1 (5 bases). Germline CDR1 is SEHNR and CDR2 is FQNEAQ (reference sequence). The CDR3 sequence is 12 residues long. V lost 8 bases and J 0 bases, leaving 7 bases between the germline ends. The CDR3, as DNA: TGTGCCAGCGAGGGGATGAACACTGAAGCTTTCTTT. It encodes CASEGMNTEAFF.

V gene TRBV6-5 combines with J gene TRBJ2-1; a weak D match, TRBD1 (5 bases). V gave up 4 bases and J gave up 10 bases, with 11 bases separating them. The CDR3 is 12 amino acids. The germline V gene encodes CDR1 MNHEY and CDR2 SVGAGI. CDR3 loop: CASSSDILEQFF. The CDR3 DNA reads as TGTGCCAGCAGTTCGGACATCCTCGAGCAGTTCTTC.

This chain joins TRBV6-5 and TRBJ2-7; 8 bases agree with TRBD1. The J segment lost 2 bases and the V segment lost 5 bases, leaving 11 bases of the junction unmatched. Germline CDR1 is MNHEY and CDR2 is SVGAGI. The CDR3 runs to 16 residues. CDR3 residues: CASSVLGQGEPYEQYF. In nucleotides, the CDR3 is TGTGCCAGCAGTGTTCTAGGACAGGGAGAGCCCTACGAGCAGTACTTC.

This clonotype was seen a handful of times. The rearrangement joins TRBV9 to TRBJ1-1; D is possibly TRBD1 (6 bases). Germline V lookup: CDR1 SGDLS, CDR2 YYNGEE. The V end was cut by 1 base, the J end by 3 bases, with 13 bases between. This CDR3 has 15 amino acids. CDR3 sequence (DNA): TGTGCCAGCAGCGTATCTGGGGGCGGGGACACTGAAGCTTTCTTT. As protein: CASSVSGGGDTEAFF.

The chain links TRBV9 to TRBJ2-1; 8 positions match TRBD2. Per the germline V gene, CDR1 is SGDLS and CDR2 is YYNGEE. CDR3 length equals 15 residues. The trim removed 0 bases at V and 7 bases at J, leaving 6 bases unmatched. CDR3 sequence: CASSVGPGGGNEQFF. As DNA, the CDR3 is TGTGCCAGCAGCGTAGGGCCGGGAGGGGGAAATGAGCAGTTCTTC.

The V gene is TRBV20-1, the J gene TRBJ1-2; maybe TRBD1 (5 bases). The CDR3 has 13 amino acids. The V end lost 1 base, the J end lost 8 bases, and 14 bases lay between the germline ends. Germline V lookup: CDR1 DFQATT, CDR2 SNEGSKA (reference sequence). The DNA for the CDR3 is TGCAGTGCTAGAGTCAACGTAGGGGACGGCTACACCTTC. Protein product: CSARVNVGDGYTF.

The chain uses TRBV9 and TRBJ1-5; 7 bases line up with TRBD1. V lost 0 bases and J lost 3; bases outside the gene matches: 12. Germline CDR1 is SGDLS and CDR2 is YYNGEE. CDR3 size: 18 residues. This chain's CDR3 is CASSVATSTGRINQPQHF. CDR3 sequence (DNA): TGTGCCAGCAGCGTAGCTACCTCGACAGGGAGAATCAATCAGCCCCAGCATTTT. The full variable domain, with the rest looked up from reference TRBV9 and TRBJ1-5, is DSGVTQTPKHLITATGQRVTLRCSPRSGDLSVYWYQQSLDQGLQFLIQYYNGEERAKGNILERFSAQQFPDLHSELNLSSLELGDSALYFCASSVATSTGRINQPQHFGDGTRLSIL.

The rearrangement uses TRBV6-2 or TRBV6-3 and TRBJ1-1; D possibly corresponds to TRBD1 (6 bases). This CDR3 is 14 amino acids long. Trimming removed 6 bases at V and 5 bases at J, with 16 bases between. Germline V gene data show CDR1 as MNHEY and CDR2 as SVGEGT. In DNA form, the CDR3 reads TGTGCCAGCAGGGGACAAGGTGAGAAGACTGAAGCTTTCTTT. This sequence encodes CASRGQGEKTEAFF.

This chain joins TRBV7-6 and TRBJ2-5; 11 nucleotides align to TRBD2. The CDR3 extends over 17 amino acids. Germline CDR1 SGHVS, CDR2 FNYEAQ. With 1 base clipped from V and 1 base from J, the junction kept 5 bases outside the gene matches. Here the CDR3 DNA reads TGTGCCAGCAGCTTAGATAGCCTAGCGGGAGGCCAAGAGACCCAGTACTTC. Amino acids: CASSLDSLAGGQETQYF. Together with reference TRBV7-6 and TRBJ2-5, the CDR3 gives the full variable domain: GAGVSQSPRYKVTKRGQDVALRCDPISGHVSLYWYRQALGQGPEFLTYFNYEAQQDKSGLPNDRFSAERPEGSISTLTIQRTEQRDSAMYRCASSLDSLAGGQETQYFGPGTRLLVL.

This clonotype was counted a few times. The CDR3 is CSVNGEAFF. Written as DNA, the CDR3 is TGCAGCGTAAACGGTGAAGCTTTCTTT. The chain joins TRBV29-1 to TRBJ1-1; D remains unclear. Germline V gene lookup returns CDR1 SQVTM and CDR2 ANQGSEA. V lost 6 bases, J lost 7 bases, and 6 bases lay in between. The CDR3 spans 9 residues.

The J gene is TRBJ2-7, the V gene TRBV21-1; TRBD1, the table's D call, lacks a check against the DNA. TRBV21-1 is classified as a pseudogene. This CDR3 is built from 14 residues. CDR3 bases: TGTGCCAGCCTACCCGCACAGGCCTCCTACGAGCAGTACTTC. Its translation: CASLPAQASYEQYF.

This clonotype was seen a few times. The rearrangement joins TRBV11-3 to TRBJ2-3; 11 positions match TRBD2. V gave up 1 base and J gave up 4 bases; unmatched junction bases: 7. Germline loops: CDR1 SGHNT, CDR2 YENEEA. This CDR3 region has 17 residues. For the CDR3, the DNA is TGTGCCAGCAGCTTAGGTTCTAGCGGGAGGCATTCAGATACGCAGTATTTT. Translating gives CASSLGSSGRHSDTQYF. The entire variable domain, with the rest obtained from reference TRBV11-3 and TRBJ2-3, is as follows: EAGVVQSPRYKIIEKKQPVAFWCNPISGHNTLYWYLQNLGQGPELLIRYENEEAVDDSQLPKDRFSAERLKGVDSTLKIQPAELGDSAVYLCASSLGSSGRHSDTQYFGPGTRLTVL.

The chain employs TRBV2 and TRBJ2-7; 7 bases are a match to TRBD1. The CDR3 is made up of 14 amino acids. Germline V lookup: CDR1 SNHLY, CDR2 FYNNEI. With V trimmed by 6 bases and J by 0 bases, 5 bases remained unmatched. Here the CDR3 DNA reads TGTGCCAGCAGGGGGGACAGAATCTCCTACGAGCAGTACTTC. Protein: CASRGDRISYEQYF.

The chain carries TRBV24-1 and TRBJ2-2; 8 nucleotides align to TRBD1. V was pared by 5 bases and J by 3 bases, with 7 bases of the junction left unmatched. The length of the CDR3 is 16 residues. CDR1 is KGHDR and CDR2 is SFDVKD in the germline V gene. The CDR3 bases are TGTGCCACCAGTGCCCCGGACAGGGTGGACACCGGGGAGCTGTTTTTT. Amino acid sequence: CATSAPDRVDTGELFF.

This clonotype was picked up a small number of times. The chain has TRBV24-1 and TRBJ1-1; TRBD1 is a possible D gene (6 bases). The CDR3 is made up of 14 amino acids. Germline V CDR1 and CDR2: KGHDR, SFDVKD. V was shortened by 4 bases and J by 10 bases, with 18 bases between the two germline ends. In DNA, the CDR3 is TGTGCCACCAGTGACCCCGGACAGTGGTCGGGAGCTTTCTTT. This sequence encodes CATSDPGQWSGAFF.

This clonotype was counted a few times. The chain links TRBV5-1 to TRBJ1-5; TRBD1 agrees at 7 bases. J was trimmed by 9 bases and V by 4 bases; bases with no gene match: 10. The CDR3 contains 14 residues. Germline loops: CDR1 SGHRS, CDR2 YFSETQ. As DNA, the CDR3 is TGCGCCAGCAGCGACGGACAGGAAGGGGGGCCCCAGCATTTT. Translating it yields CASSDGQEGGPQHF. Full variable domain (rest looked up from reference TRBV5-1 and TRBJ1-5): KAGVTQTPRYLIKTRGQQVTLSCSPISGHRSVSWYQQTPGQGLQFLFEYFSETQRNKGNFPGRFSGRQFSNSRSEMNVSTLELGDSALYLCASSDGQEGGPQHFGDGTRLSIL.

This clonotype was observed a handful of times. This chain connects TRBV7-2 to TRBJ2-3; 11 bases align to TRBD2. Germline V CDR1 and CDR2: SGHTA, FQGNSA. J lost 0 bases, V lost 4 bases, and 12 bases had no gene match. CDR3 length: 19 amino acids. The CDR3 loop reads CASSWGAGTSGTSTDTQYF. CDR3 nucleotide sequence: TGTGCCAGCAGCTGGGGGGCCGGGACTAGCGGAACTAGCACAGATACGCAGTATTTT.

In its sample, this clonotype was seen a few times. This sequence joins TRBV6-2 or TRBV6-3 and TRBJ2-1; D possibly corresponds to TRBD2 (6 bases). The CDR3 is 21 residues long. Deletions cut 6 bases from V and 0 bases from J, with 30 bases between. Germline CDR1 MNHEY, CDR2 SVGEGT. The CDR3 DNA reads as TGTGCCAGCAGCCTCACCCCCCCTAGCGAGAACCCCACAGGCTCCTACAATGAGCAGTTCTTC. Translation gives CASSLTPPSENPTGSYNEQFF.

The CDR3 protein is CASSQELSGTQYF. The CDR3 DNA is TGTGCCAGCAGCCAAGAGTTGTCGGGTACGCAGTATTTT. The chain uses TRBV3-1 and TRBJ2-3; D not resolved. The CDR3 is 13 amino acids. V gave up 0 bases and J gave up 8 bases, with 9 bases separating them. CDR1 and CDR2 from the germline V gene are LGHDT and YNNKEL (reference sequence).

The V call is TRBV15, the J call TRBJ2-1, with D perhaps TRBD2 (7 bases). The germline V and J ends were trimmed by 3 bases and 2 bases, with 14 bases remaining between them. Germline V gives CDR1 LNHNV, CDR2 YYDKDF (reference sequence). The CDR3 loop spans 16 amino acids. CDR3 amino acids: CATSRRAGATYNEQFF. CDR3 nucleotides: TGTGCCACCAGCAGGAGGGCGGGGGCGACCTACAATGAGCAGTTCTTC.

The genes are TRBV24-1 and TRBJ1-1, with TRBD1 matching 9 bases. The CDR3 sequence is 15 residues long. With V trimmed by 4 bases and J by 4 bases, 6 bases remained unmatched. Germline loops: CDR1 KGHDR, CDR2 SFDVKD. DNA for the CDR3: TGTGCCACCAGTGACCCGACAGGGGGGCCCACTGAAGCTTTCTTT. It translates to CATSDPTGGPTEAFF.

The V gene is TRBV6-5, the J gene TRBJ1-2; 9 bases map to TRBD1. Per the germline V gene, CDR1 is MNHEY and CDR2 is SVGAGI. The CDR3 has 14 amino acids. V lost 2 bases, J lost 5 bases, and 3 bases stayed unmatched. DNA of the CDR3: TGTGCCAGCAGTTACACCGGACAGGGGTATGGCTACACCTTC. It translates to CASSYTGQGYGYTF.